Listed below are T cell receptor beta chains from one sample, sequenced in a study of identifying expanded T cells in peripheral blood. TCRdb keeps only in-frame clones here, not all; method: immunoSEQ multiplex PCR. The data hold approximately 57,000 clones, with roughly 90% observed a single time. The specimen sequenced was blood. The receptors were sampled from a person aged 18 to 70 in good health. CDR3s include the opening cysteine and the closing phenylalanine or tryptophan. The D gene is left open where the match is weak. Rows may omit the clone size; those that give it use once, few, many or a size class.

d_gene	v_gene	abundance	j_gene	CDR3aa	CDR3nt
.	TRBV7-9	once	TRBJ2-1	CASSPFGGAGYNEQFF	TGTGCCAGCAGCCCATTTGGGGGGGCGGGCTACAATGAGCAGTTCTTC
.	TRBV5-6	once	TRBJ1-2	CASTLGGSGRREDGYTF	TGTGCCAGCACCTTAGGAGGTTCCGGCCGTCGAGAGGATGGCTACACCTTC
.	TRBV9	.	TRBJ1-1	CASSVATTMNTEAFF	TGTGCCAGCAGCGTAGCGACGACCATGAACACTGAAGCTTTCTTT
TRBD1	TRBV2	.	TRBJ1-4	CASKRDRTNEKLFF	TGTGCCAGCAAAAGGGACAGAACTAATGAAAAACTGTTTTTT
.	TRBV28	.	TRBJ2-3	CASSYPPSGWQDHPDTQYF	TGTGCCAGCAGTTACCCCCCCTCTGGTTGGCAGGACCATCCAGATACGCAGTATTTT
.	TRBV18	.	TRBJ1-1	CASSLGRNTEAFF	TGTGCCAGCTCACTTGGACGGAACACTGAAGCTTTCTTT
TRBD2	TRBV7-2	.	TRBJ2-3	CASSLSPTSGSTDTQYF	TGTGCCAGCAGCTTATCCCCGACTAGCGGGAGTACAGATACGCAGTATTTT
TRBD1	TRBV4-1	.	TRBJ1-4	CASSQEKKIGGGEKLFF	TGCGCCAGCAGCCAAGAAAAGAAAATAGGGGGCGGGGAAAAACTGTTTTTT
TRBD1	TRBV27	.	TRBJ2-7	CASLGWSHRGSEQYF	TGTGCCAGCCTTGGTTGGTCTCACAGGGGCTCCGAGCAGTACTTC
.	TRBV5-8	.	TRBJ1-5	CASSLGGTTLPQHF	TGTGCCAGCAGCTTGGGGGGTACAACCCTGCCCCAGCATTTT
TRBD1	TRBV19	once	TRBJ2-1	CASSAGQGASNEQFF	TGTGCCAGTAGTGCGGGACAGGGGGCCAGCAATGAGCAGTTCTTC
.	TRBV6-1	.	TRBJ2-3	CASRMGVTDTQYF	TGTGCCAGCAGGATGGGTGTAACAGATACGCAGTATTTT
TRBD2	TRBV5-1	.	TRBJ2-3	CASSSGTSGGQATDTQYF	TGCGCCAGCAGCTCCGGGACTAGCGGGGGCCAGGCTACAGATACGCAGTATTTT
.	TRBV25-1	.	TRBJ1-4	CASSLGGANEKLFF	TGTGCCAGCAGCCTGGGAGGGGCTAATGAAAAACTGTTTTTT